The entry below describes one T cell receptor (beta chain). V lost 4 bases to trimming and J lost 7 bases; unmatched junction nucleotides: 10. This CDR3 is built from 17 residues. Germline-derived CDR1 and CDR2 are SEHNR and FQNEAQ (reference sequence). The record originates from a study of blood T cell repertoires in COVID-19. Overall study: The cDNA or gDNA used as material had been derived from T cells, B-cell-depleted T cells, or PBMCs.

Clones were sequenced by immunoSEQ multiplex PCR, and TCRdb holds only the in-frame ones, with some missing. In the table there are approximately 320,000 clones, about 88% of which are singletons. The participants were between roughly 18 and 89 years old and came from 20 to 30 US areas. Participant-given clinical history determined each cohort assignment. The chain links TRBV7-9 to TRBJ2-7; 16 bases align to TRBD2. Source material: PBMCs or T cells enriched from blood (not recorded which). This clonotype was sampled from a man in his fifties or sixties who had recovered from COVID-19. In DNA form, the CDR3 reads TGTGCCAGCAGCTCCGGGACTAGCGGGGGGGCCCGTCGTGAGCAGTACTTC. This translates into CASSSGTSGGARREQYF.